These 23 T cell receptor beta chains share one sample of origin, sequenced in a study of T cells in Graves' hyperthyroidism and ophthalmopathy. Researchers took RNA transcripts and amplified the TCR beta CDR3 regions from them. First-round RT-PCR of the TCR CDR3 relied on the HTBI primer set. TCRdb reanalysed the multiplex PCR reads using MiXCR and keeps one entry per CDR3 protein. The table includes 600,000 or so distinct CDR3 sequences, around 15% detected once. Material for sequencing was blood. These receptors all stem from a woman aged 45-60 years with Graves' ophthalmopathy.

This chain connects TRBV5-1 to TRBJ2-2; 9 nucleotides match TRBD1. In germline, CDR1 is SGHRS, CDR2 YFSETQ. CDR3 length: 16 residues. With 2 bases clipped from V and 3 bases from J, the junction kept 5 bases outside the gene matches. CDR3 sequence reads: CASSLEGQGYTGELFF. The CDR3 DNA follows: TGCGCCAGCAGCTTAGAAGGACAGGGGTACACCGGGGAGCTGTTTTTT.

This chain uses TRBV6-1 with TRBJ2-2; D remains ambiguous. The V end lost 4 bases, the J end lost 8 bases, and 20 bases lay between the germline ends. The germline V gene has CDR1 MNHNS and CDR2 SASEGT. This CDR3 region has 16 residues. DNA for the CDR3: TGTGCCAGCAGTGCAGGTCGGTCAACCACCCCTGGGGAGCTGTTTTTT. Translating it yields CASSAGRSTTPGELFF.

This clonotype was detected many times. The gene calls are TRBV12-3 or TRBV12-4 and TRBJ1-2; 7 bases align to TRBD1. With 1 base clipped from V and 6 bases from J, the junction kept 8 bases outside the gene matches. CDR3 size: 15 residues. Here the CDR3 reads CASSLVAGGSNGYTF. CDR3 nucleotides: TGTGCCAGCAGTTTAGTGGCAGGGGGTAGTAATGGCTACACCTTC.

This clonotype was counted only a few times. The CDR3 DNA follows: TGTGCCAGCAGCTTCAGATCTGGACAGGGCTCCTACGAGCAGTACTTC. This sequence encodes CASSFRSGQGSYEQYF. V and J are TRBV5-5 and TRBJ2-7, with 8 nucleotides matching TRBD1. Germline V gives CDR1 SGHKS, CDR2 YYEKEE (reference sequence). CDR3 size: 16 residues. Trimming cost V 2 bases and J 0 bases; bases outside gene matches: 7.

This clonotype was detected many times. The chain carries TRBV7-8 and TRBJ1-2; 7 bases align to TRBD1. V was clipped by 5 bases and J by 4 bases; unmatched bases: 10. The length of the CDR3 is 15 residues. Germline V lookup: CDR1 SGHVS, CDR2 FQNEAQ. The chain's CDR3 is CASSNGLTGSYGYTF. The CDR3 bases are TGTGCCAGCAGCAATGGACTGACAGGGAGCTATGGCTACACCTTC.

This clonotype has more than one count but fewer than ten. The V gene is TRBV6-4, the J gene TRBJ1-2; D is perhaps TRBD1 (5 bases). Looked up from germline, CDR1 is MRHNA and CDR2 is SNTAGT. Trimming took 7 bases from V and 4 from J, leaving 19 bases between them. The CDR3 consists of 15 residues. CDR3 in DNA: TGTGCCAGCACCCCACGTCCAGGGTTCGGCTATGGCTACACCTTC. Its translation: CASTPRPGFGYGYTF.

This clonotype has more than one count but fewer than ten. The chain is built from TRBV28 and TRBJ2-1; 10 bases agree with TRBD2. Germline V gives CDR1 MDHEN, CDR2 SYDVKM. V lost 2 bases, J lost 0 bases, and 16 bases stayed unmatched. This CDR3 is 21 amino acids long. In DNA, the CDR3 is TGTGCCAGCAGTTTACCCACTACTAGCGGGGTACTCCGGAGCTCCTACAATGAGCAGTTCTTC. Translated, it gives CASSLPTTSGVLRSSYNEQFF.

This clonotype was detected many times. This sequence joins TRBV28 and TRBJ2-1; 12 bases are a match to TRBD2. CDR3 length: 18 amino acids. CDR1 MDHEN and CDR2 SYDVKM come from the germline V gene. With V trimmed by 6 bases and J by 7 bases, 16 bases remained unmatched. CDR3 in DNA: TGTGCCAGCAGACAAACCGCGAGACTAGCGGGAGCATTAAATGAGCAGTTCTTC. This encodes CASRQTARLAGALNEQFF.

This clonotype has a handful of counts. The CDR3 coding sequence is TGTGCCAGCGCATACTCTAGCGGGAGGGCCCTGGGCGGGGAGCTGTTTTTT. This translates into CASAYSSGRALGGELFF. V gene TRBV12-3 or TRBV12-4 combines with J gene TRBJ2-2, with 12 nucleotides matching TRBD2. This CDR3 contains 17 residues. V gave up 8 bases and J gave up 7 bases; unmatched junction bases: 14.

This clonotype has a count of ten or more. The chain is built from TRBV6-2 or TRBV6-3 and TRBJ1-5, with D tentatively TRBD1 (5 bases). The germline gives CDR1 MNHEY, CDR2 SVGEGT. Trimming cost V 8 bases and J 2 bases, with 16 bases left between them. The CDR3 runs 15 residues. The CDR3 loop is CASRSWDSGNQPQHF. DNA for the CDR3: TGTGCCAGCCGATCCTGGGACTCAGGCAATCAGCCCCAGCATTTT.

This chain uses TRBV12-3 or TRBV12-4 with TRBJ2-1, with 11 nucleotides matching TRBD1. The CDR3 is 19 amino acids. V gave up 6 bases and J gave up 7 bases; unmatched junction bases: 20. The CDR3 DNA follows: TGTGCCAGCAGCCTGTCCCGGACAGGGGGCACAATTATCGTTAATGAGCAGTTCTTC. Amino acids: CASSLSRTGGTIIVNEQFF.

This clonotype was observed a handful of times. The CDR3 sequence: CASSLRTAPTETQYF. DNA for the CDR3: TGTGCCAGCAGCTTACGCACAGCCCCGACGGAGACCCAGTACTTC. V gene TRBV11-1 combines with J gene TRBJ2-5; D is undetermined. The CDR3 is 15 amino acids. The germline gives CDR1 SGHAT, CDR2 FQDESV (reference sequence). Trimming shortened V by 2 bases and J by 5 bases, and 15 bases separated the two germline ends.

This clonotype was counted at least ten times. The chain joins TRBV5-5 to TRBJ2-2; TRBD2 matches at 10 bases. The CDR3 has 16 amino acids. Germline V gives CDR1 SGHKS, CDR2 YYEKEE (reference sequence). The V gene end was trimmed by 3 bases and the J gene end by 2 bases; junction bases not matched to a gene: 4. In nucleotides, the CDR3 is TGTGCCAGCAGCTCCATAGCGGGAGGCAACACCGGGGAGCTGTTTTTT. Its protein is CASSSIAGGNTGELFF.

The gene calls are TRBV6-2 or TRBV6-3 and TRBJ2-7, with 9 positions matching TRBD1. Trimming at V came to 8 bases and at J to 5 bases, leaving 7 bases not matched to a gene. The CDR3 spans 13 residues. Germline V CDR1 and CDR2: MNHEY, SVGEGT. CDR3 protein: CASRRTGVDEQYF. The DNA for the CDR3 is TGTGCCAGCCGCCGGACAGGGGTTGACGAGCAGTACTTC.

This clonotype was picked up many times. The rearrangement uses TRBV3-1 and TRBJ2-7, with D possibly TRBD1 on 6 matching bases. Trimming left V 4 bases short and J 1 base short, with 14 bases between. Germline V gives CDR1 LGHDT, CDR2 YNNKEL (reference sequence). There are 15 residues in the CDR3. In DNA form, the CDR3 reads TGTGCCAGCAGCCCAGGCAGGGGCGCATCCTACGAGCAGTACTTC. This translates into CASSPGRGASYEQYF.

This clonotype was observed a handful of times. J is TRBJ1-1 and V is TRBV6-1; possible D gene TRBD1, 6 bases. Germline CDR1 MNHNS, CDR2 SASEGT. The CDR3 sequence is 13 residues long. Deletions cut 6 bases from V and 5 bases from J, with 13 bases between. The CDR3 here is CASSATGFTEAFF. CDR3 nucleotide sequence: TGTGCCAGCAGCGCCACAGGGTTTACTGAAGCTTTCTTT.

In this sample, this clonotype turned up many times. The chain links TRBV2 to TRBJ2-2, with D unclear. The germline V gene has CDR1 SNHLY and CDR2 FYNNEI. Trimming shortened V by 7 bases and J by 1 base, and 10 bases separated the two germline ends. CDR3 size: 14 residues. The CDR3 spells CASIAGENTGELFF. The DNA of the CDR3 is TGTGCCAGCATCGCCGGAGAGAACACCGGGGAGCTGTTTTTT.

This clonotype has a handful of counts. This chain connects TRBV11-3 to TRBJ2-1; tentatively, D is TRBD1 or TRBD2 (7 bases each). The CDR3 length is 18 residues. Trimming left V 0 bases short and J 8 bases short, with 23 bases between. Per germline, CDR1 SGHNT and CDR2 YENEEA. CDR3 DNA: TGTGCCAGCAGCTTAGATTGGGCTCAGGGGGGGGGTACCGATGAGCAGTTCTTC. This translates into CASSLDWAQGGGTDEQFF.

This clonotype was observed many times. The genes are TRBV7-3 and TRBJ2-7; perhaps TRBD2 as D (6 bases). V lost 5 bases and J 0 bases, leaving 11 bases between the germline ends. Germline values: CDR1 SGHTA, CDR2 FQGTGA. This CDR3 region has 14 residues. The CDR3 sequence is CASSPLGGSYEQYF. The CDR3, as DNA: TGTGCCAGCAGCCCACTGGGGGGCTCCTACGAGCAGTACTTC.

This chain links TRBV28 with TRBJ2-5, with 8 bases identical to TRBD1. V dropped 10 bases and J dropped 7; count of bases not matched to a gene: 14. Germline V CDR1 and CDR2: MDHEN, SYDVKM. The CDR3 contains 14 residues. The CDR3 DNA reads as TGTGCCACCTACGGACAGGGTCGGTCCGGGACCCAGTACTTC. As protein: CATYGQGRSGTQYF.

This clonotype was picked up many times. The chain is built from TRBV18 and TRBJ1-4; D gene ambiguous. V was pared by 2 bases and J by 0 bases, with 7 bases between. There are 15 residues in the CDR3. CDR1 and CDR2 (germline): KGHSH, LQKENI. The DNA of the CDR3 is TGTGCCAGCTCACCAGAAGCCGCAACTAATGAAAAACTGTTTTTT. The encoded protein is CASSPEAATNEKLFF.

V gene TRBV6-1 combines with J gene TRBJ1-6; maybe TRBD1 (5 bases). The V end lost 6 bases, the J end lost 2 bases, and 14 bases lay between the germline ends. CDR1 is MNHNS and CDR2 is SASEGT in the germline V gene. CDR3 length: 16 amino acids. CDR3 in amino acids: CASREKAGTYNSPLHF. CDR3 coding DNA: TGTGCCAGCAGGGAAAAAGCAGGGACCTATAATTCACCCCTCCACTTT.

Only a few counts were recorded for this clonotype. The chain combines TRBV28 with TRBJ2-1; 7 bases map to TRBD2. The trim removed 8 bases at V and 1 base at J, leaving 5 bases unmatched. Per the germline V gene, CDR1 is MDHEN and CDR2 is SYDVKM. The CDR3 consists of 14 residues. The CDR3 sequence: CASVGGSSYNEQFF. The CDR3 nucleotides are TGTGCCAGCGTCGGCGGGAGTTCCTACAATGAGCAGTTCTTC.